The 23 T cell receptor beta chains given below trace back to one sample, sequenced in a study of Graves' ophthalmopathy and Graves' hyperthyroidism. The authors amplified TCR beta CDR3 regions, and they did so from RNA transcripts for repertoire sequencing. First-round RT-PCR employed HTBI primers, with a second-round multiplex PCR after it. TCRdb re-derived calls from the multiplex PCR reads in MiXCR, one entry per CDR3 protein. The table shows approximately 700,000 distinct CDR3 sequences, with over 40% occurring only once. Sequenced input: peripheral blood. The receptor set was obtained from an adult man with Graves' ophthalmopathy.

The V call is TRBV15, the J call TRBJ1-1, with 7 nucleotides matching TRBD1. This CDR3 comprises 16 residues. Per the germline V gene, CDR1 is LNHNV and CDR2 is YYDKDF (reference sequence). With V trimmed by 11 bases and J by 0 bases, 15 bases remained unmatched. For the CDR3, the DNA is TGTGCCTGGGGACCCGGGACAGACTACTTGAACACTGAAGCTTTCTTT. Translating gives CAWGPGTDYLNTEAFF. Looking up the rest from reference TRBV15 and TRBJ1-1 gives the full variable domain: DAMVIQNPRYQVTQFGKPVTLSCSQTLNHNVMYWYQQKSSQAPKLLFHYYDKDFNNEADTPDNFQSRRPNTSFCFLDIRSPGLGDTAMYLCAWGPGTDYLNTEAFFGQGTRLTVV.

This clonotype was counted only a few times. The V and J genes are TRBV12-3 or TRBV12-4 and TRBJ1-1, with a tentative D call TRBD1 (5 bases). The V and J ends lost 7 bases and 5 bases respectively, with 17 bases between them. The CDR3 runs 14 residues. The CDR3, as DNA: TGTGCCAGCATCGCCAGGGAAAAGGGGACTGAAGCTTTCTTT. It specifies CASIAREKGTEAFF.

The CDR3 loop is CSASGLSYGYTF. The CDR3 bases are TGCAGTGCGTCGGGACTATCCTATGGCTACACCTTC. The chain joins TRBV20-1 to TRBJ1-2; D might be TRBD1 (5 bases). Deletions cut 6 bases from V and 4 bases from J, with 12 bases between. Germline V CDR1 and CDR2: DFQATT, SNEGSKA (reference sequence). The CDR3 has 12 residues.

The genes are TRBV29-1 and TRBJ2-6; 8 positions match TRBD2. Trimming at V came to 6 bases and at J to 4 bases, leaving 2 bases not matched to a gene. This CDR3 is 13 amino acids long. CDR1 and CDR2 from the germline V gene are SQVTM and ANQGSEA. The DNA for the CDR3 is TGCAGCGTAGCGGGAGCCGGGGCCAACGTCCTGACTTTC. Encoded protein: CSVAGAGANVLTF.

The chain combines TRBV3-1 with TRBJ1-4; D is unclear. The length of the CDR3 is 14 residues. CDR1 is LGHDT, CDR2 YNNKEL, per germline (reference sequence). Deletions cut 0 bases from V and 7 bases from J, with 9 bases between. DNA of the CDR3: TGTGCCAGCAGCCAAGATGCCGTCGGTGAAAAACTGTTTTTT. Translated: CASSQDAVGEKLFF.

V and J are TRBV9 and TRBJ2-2; TRBD2 matches 9 bases. CDR3 length: 15 amino acids. Germline CDR1 reads SGDLS; CDR2 reads YYNGEE. Unmatched junction bases numbered 4, after V lost 2 bases and J lost 5 bases. The CDR3 spells CASSVGLAKTGELFF. CDR3 bases: TGTGCCAGCAGCGTGGGACTAGCTAAAACCGGGGAGCTGTTTTTT.

This clonotype was counted between two and nine times. V is TRBV4-1 and J is TRBJ1-1; TRBD1 might be the D (5 bases). From germline, CDR1 is MGHRA and CDR2 YSYEKL. This CDR3 is built from 15 residues. Trimming cost V 1 base and J 3 bases, with 12 bases left between them. The CDR3 DNA reads TGCGCCAGCAGCCAAGGTGGGGGTAGGTACACTGAAGCTTTCTTT. Its protein is CASSQGGGRYTEAFF.

The chain recombines TRBV7-6 with TRBJ2-5, with TRBD2 identical over 12 bases. With V trimmed by 1 base and J by 5 bases, 2 bases remained unmatched. This CDR3 comprises 15 residues. The V gene's germline CDR1 is SGHVS and CDR2 FNYEAQ. The CDR3 DNA reads as TGTGCCAGCAGCTTAGGGACTAGCGGGGCCGAGACCCAGTACTTC. Translating it yields CASSLGTSGAETQYF.

This clonotype has ten or more counts. The rearrangement links TRBV7-9 to TRBJ2-5; tentative D call: TRBD2 (6 bases). This CDR3 is built from 14 residues. Germline V CDR1 and CDR2: SEHNR, FQNEAQ (reference sequence). V lost 5 bases, J lost 4 bases, and 14 bases lay in between. CDR3 DNA sequence: TGTGCCAGCAGCCAACGGGACTTTTTAGAGACCCAGTACTTC. Translated, it gives CASSQRDFLETQYF.

In this sample, this clonotype turned up many times. This sequence joins TRBV6-5 and TRBJ1-6; perhaps TRBD1 as D (6 bases). The CDR3 spans 15 residues. The germline V gene has CDR1 MNHEY and CDR2 SVGAGI. V was pared by 5 bases and J by 5 bases, with 13 bases between. The CDR3 loop reads CASSPAGHDNSPLHF. Written as DNA, the CDR3 is TGTGCCAGCAGTCCAGCGGGACATGATAATTCACCCCTCCACTTT.

V usage is TRBV12-3 or TRBV12-4 and J usage is TRBJ1-3; D unclear. The length of the CDR3 is 13 residues. The V end lost 5 bases, the J end lost 8 bases, and 13 bases lay between the germline ends. CDR3 nucleotide sequence: TGTGCCAGCAGTCGGAGCGGGAGGGACACCATATATTTT. Translated: CASSRSGRDTIYF.

Notes on this clonotype: An end of the junction differs from the germline gene, which may be a read error. The rearrangement uses TRBV5-1 and TRBJ1-1; 7 bases agree with TRBD1. Germline V CDR1 and CDR2: SGHRS, YFSETQ. This CDR3 contains 11 residues. The CDR3 loop is CASSTQGQRVF. Written as DNA, the CDR3 is TGCGCCAGCAGCACCCAGGGACAGCGAGTCTTT.

This clonotype was counted many times. The V gene is TRBV6-5, the J gene TRBJ1-1; D is undetermined. The V end was cut by 9 bases, the J end by 3 bases, with 5 bases between. Germline assignment: CDR1 MNHEY and CDR2 SVGAGI. The CDR3 sequence is 10 residues long. The CDR3 coding sequence is TGTGCCAGTACCGACACTGAAGCTTTCTTT. Amino acids: CASTDTEAFF.

This chain connects TRBV11-1 to TRBJ1-1, with 9 nucleotides matching TRBD1. Germline V lookup: CDR1 SGHAT, CDR2 FQDESV (reference sequence). The CDR3 is 15 residues long. V lost 4 bases, J lost 10 bases, and 13 bases stayed unmatched. DNA for the CDR3: TGTGCCAGCAGCTCAGGGGACAGGGCCGGACGCGTAGCTTTCTTT. This translates into CASSSGDRAGRVAFF.

Worth noting for this clonotype: This clone may be a read error of a much larger clone one base away. The rearrangement uses TRBV5-1 and TRBJ2-7; 7 bases map to TRBD1. Germline lookup yields CDR1 SGHRS and CDR2 YFSETQ. The CDR3 covers 15 residues. The V and J ends lost 5 bases and 9 bases, in that order; junction bases with no gene match: 17. CDR3 protein: CASRAAVGQSGGQYF. The CDR3, as DNA: TGCGCCAGCAGAGCCGCCGTGGGACAGAGCGGCGGGCAGTACTTC.

Regarding this clonotype: A read error may produce the germline difference seen at one junction end. The chain has TRBV7-9 and TRBJ2-7, with 7 bases identical to TRBD1. CDR1 is SEHNR, CDR2 FQNEAQ, per germline (reference sequence). The CDR3 runs to 14 residues. The CDR3 sequence: CANSLIGTVYVQYF. DNA of the CDR3: TGTGCCAACAGCTTAATTGGGACAGTGTACGTGCAGTACTTC.

This clonotype was found many times. The V and J genes are TRBV10-2 and TRBJ2-6; possibly TRBD1 or TRBD2 for D (5 bases each). There are 16 residues in the CDR3. Trimming took 4 bases from V and 0 from J, leaving 10 bases between them. From germline, CDR1 is WSHSY and CDR2 SAAADI. The CDR3 bases are TGCGCCAGCAGTGCCCCAGGGACCTCTGGGGCCAACGTCCTGACTTTC. It codes for CASSAPGTSGANVLTF.

This clonotype has a count of ten or more. The rearrangement joins TRBV6-5 to TRBJ2-2; D unresolved. Germline CDR1 reads MNHEY; CDR2 reads SVGAGI. Trimming stripped 7 bases from V and 3 bases from J, with 9 bases between. The CDR3 covers 13 residues. The CDR3 sequence: CASTADDTGELFF. CDR3 coding DNA: TGTGCCAGCACCGCTGATGACACCGGGGAGCTGTTTTTT.

This clonotype was seen repeatedly, ten times or more. J is TRBJ1-4 and V is TRBV2; 8 nucleotides match TRBD1. V shed 7 bases and J 8 bases; nucleotides not matched to a gene: 3. Germline V CDR1 and CDR2: SNHLY, FYNNEI. There are 12 residues in the CDR3. CDR3 nucleotide sequence: TGTGCCAGCACCTGGACAGGGGAAAAACTGTTTTTT. It specifies CASTWTGEKLFF.

V is TRBV6-6 and J is TRBJ1-1; a weak D match, TRBD1 (5 bases). V dropped 6 bases and J dropped 4 bases, with 24 bases sitting between them. There are 17 residues in the CDR3. Germline CDR1 reads MNHNY; CDR2 reads SVGAGI (reference sequence). The CDR3 sequence: CASRRGANGRRSTEAFF. CDR3 bases: TGTGCCAGCAGACGAGGGGCCAACGGACGACGATCCACTGAAGCTTTCTTT.

This chain connects TRBV10-3 to TRBJ1-2; 9 bases are a match to TRBD1. This CDR3 comprises 14 residues. The germline CDR1 and CDR2 sequences are ENHRY and SYGVKD. V gave up 6 bases and J gave up 6 bases; unmatched junction bases: 8. In DNA, the CDR3 is TGTGCCATCAGCAACGGGGACAGGGTCGATGGCTACACCTTC. It codes for CAISNGDRVDGYTF.

This clonotype appeared many times. V and J are TRBV12-3 or TRBV12-4 and TRBJ1-4, with a weak D call TRBD1 (5 bases). This CDR3 has 15 residues. V was clipped by 2 bases and J by 7 bases, with 14 bases between them. CDR3 nucleotides: TGTGCCAGCAGTTTAAGACAGAGAAAAGGTGAAAAACTGTTTTTT. Its translation is CASSLRQRKGEKLFF.

This clonotype came up once. V usage is TRBV25-1 and J usage is TRBJ1-2; D gene ambiguous. The germline V and J ends were trimmed by 7 bases and 6 bases, with 9 bases remaining between them. CDR1 MGHDK and CDR2 SYGVNS come from the germline V gene. The CDR3 covers 11 residues. CDR3 region: CASISKDGYTF. CDR3 DNA sequence: TGTGCCAGCATTTCGAAGGATGGCTACACCTTC.